This T cell receptor (beta chain) was sequenced during a study of T cell responses to AZD1222 COVID-19 vaccine. General study findings and limits: Compared with day 0, the breadth and depth of the Spike-specific TCR repertoire rose significantly after two doses of AZD1222. The study reported that nearly half of spike-specific TCRs target unmutated variant regions. It was only after the peak T cell response that any repertoires were sampled.

Germline V gene data show CDR1 as LNHDA and CDR2 as SQIVND (reference sequence). V shed 7 bases, J shed 0 bases, and the junction held 5 bases outside the gene matches. There are 14 residues in the CDR3. Sequenced by immunoSEQ multiplex PCR; TCRdb stores in-frame clones only, minus some. The table records about 120,000 clones, 88% of them present only once. In the case of this clone: Its antigen is as yet unknown.

The chain recombines TRBV19 with TRBJ1-1; 7 positions agree with TRBD1. This sequence originates from an adult in good health. The input for sequencing was peripheral blood, taken on day 0 of AZD1222 vaccination. This chain's CDR3 is CASMVQGVNTEAFF. The CDR3 DNA reads as TGTGCCAGTATGGTTCAGGGGGTGAACACTGAAGCTTTCTTT. Using reference TRBV19 and TRBJ1-1 for the parts outside the CDR3, the full variable domain is DGGITQSPKYLFRKEGQNVTLSCEQNLNHDAMYWYRQDPGQGLRLIYYSQIVNDFQKGDIAEGYSVSREKKESFPLTVTSAQKNPTAFYLCASMVQGVNTEAFFGQGTRLTVV.